This note documents a single TCR beta chain sequence. The same CDR3 arises from other DNA sequences in this sample as well. A split of CD4+ cells into CD45RA+ naive and CD45RA-negative memory subsets was performed. These data belong to a study of shared clonotypes between healthy human individuals. Overall study context: A couple of women and a few men aged 18 to 49 served as donors. Three CD4 naive, three CD4 memory, two CD8 naive and one CD8 memory plate were used per donor.

TCRdb's copy holds only in-frame clones and misses some; the assay was immunoSEQ multiplex PCR. There are about 700,000 clones in the sample; around 72% occur only once, and over 1.5% lies in the top ten. What was sequenced was memory CD4+ T cells sorted from blood. Documented subset: CD45RA-negative fraction. This TCR was recovered from a young woman in good health.

The CDR3 nucleotides read TGTGCCAGCAGCTTAGATCGAAATGAGCAGTTCTTC. Translation gives CASSLDRNEQFF. The V gene is TRBV11-2, the J gene TRBJ2-1; no clear D gene. V gave up 0 bases and J gave up 7 bases, with 4 bases separating them. The CDR3 is 12 residues long. Germline V CDR1 and CDR2: SGHAT, FQNNGV.